This T cell receptor beta chain was profiled in a study of T cell clones after liver transplantation (dated by TCRdb to between 2018 and 2021). General notes on the study: The samples were obtained from ITN030ST, a randomized trial that attempted immunosuppression withdrawal within 2 years after liver transplantation. Donor-reactive T cell clones were identified by TCRbeta sequencing after a pre-transplant mixed lymphocyte reaction and then tracked in post-transplant blood. Third party-reactive TCRbeta sequences were also identified from pre-transplant MLRs to serve as an antigen-independent comparator for donor-reactive sequences. Of the eight recipients, a few were HCV-positive, while the remaining recipients had been transplanted for non-autoimmune, non-viral indications. The subjects received no induction therapy and were kept on standard immunosuppression until randomization at 12-24 months post-transplant. Tolerance meant complete immunosuppression withdrawal for at least one year without liver enzymes rising beyond twice the upper limit of normal. Blood samples were taken pre-transplant, pre-randomization before withdrawal, and post-randomization after full withdrawal or failed withdrawal. The studied cohort comprised 8 liver transplant recipients, 3 classified as tolerant and 5 as non-tolerant.

In this sample, this clone turned up many times. Its cognate antigen has yet to be identified. No base qualities exist here, and no much larger clone lies one base off it. The trim is 2 bases for V and 6 bases for J, with a gap of 22 bases between the germline ends. The CDR3 sequence holds 17 residues, the cysteine and phenylalanine included. Kept here is only the CDR3 DNA, which spans 51 bases and is read in frame from base 1. Findings and caveats that apply to the study as a whole: Low numbers of available donor cells limited the measurable donor-reactive repertoire in two subjects. Because allograft tissue specimens were not available, migration of donor-reactive T cells into the graft, rather than deletion, may have occurred. Circulating donor-reactive CD4 TCRbeta sequences fell significantly post-transplant in most of the 8 subjects, irrespective of tolerance or HCV status. A greater decline was seen for donor-reactive sequences than for third party-reactive sequences, suggesting partial antigen-specific deletion unrelated to withdrawal success. The conclusions were preliminary, being limited by small, heterogeneous patient numbers and by non-standardized post-transplant time points. Once repertoire turnover was taken into account, donor-reactive detection showed a significant reduction for CD4 in 7 of 8 subjects and for CD8 in 8 of 8.

High-throughput TCRbeta CDR3 sequencing of frozen genomic DNA was performed by immunoSEQ, including PCR amplification, mapping, bias correction and internal controls. Processing in the source paper ran as follows. Productive rearrangements were retained, and unique TCRbeta sequences were defined by the CDR3 nucleotide sequence together with the V and J gene. For classification of a sequence as donor-reactive, at least 5-fold expansion in CFSE-low cells relative to unstimulated pre-transplant cells and a frequency of at least 0.01% were required. Minimum frequency thresholds were set for each subject based on the unstimulated sample with the lowest template count, ensuring at least 90% detection power. Repertoire turnover was measured by Jensen-Shannon divergence between the top 1000 TCRbeta sequences post- and pre-transplant. Changes in detection of donor-reactive sequences were assessed with two-sided Fisher's exact tests. In its TCRdb copy, this immuneACCESS table keeps in-frame sequences only and misses some clones. Where compared with another copy, unresolved V genes explain less than half of these, and the others have no known cause. The D gene and trimming were derived from the DNA, and the V and J assignments and clone size from that table. Present in this sample are about 75,000 clones, 84% of which were seen just once. The top ten hold 2.1% of the sample.

Unstimulated PBMCs, after thawing, were stained for CD3, CD4 and CD8 and then FACS-sorted into CD3+CD4+ and CD3+CD8+ populations. All 8 studied subjects were randomized to immunosuppression withdrawal. The Qiagen DNeasy Blood and Tissue Kit was used for isolation of genomic DNA. The chain was built from TRBV23-1 and TRBJ1-2, with TRBD1 perhaps the D gene, on 5 matching bases. TRBV23-1 is an ORF for which the function is uncertain. The specimen was CD4+ T cells from blood, collected around 50 months after liver transplant. The sequence came from a human patient who received a liver transplant. Some T cells seen after a transplant may have their origin in the graft donor. The nucleotides are TGCGCCAGCAGTCAAAACGAGGGACGGCCCGGTCCCGATGGCTACACCTTC. It specifies CASSQNEGRPGPDGYTF.